The 15 T cell receptor beta chains below come from one sample, sequenced in a study of T-cell memory formation after mild COVID-19. Using its own MiXCR run on the 5' RACE reads, TCRdb lists one record per CDR3 protein. In the table there are about 310,000 distinct CDR3 sequences, just under 20% of which are singletons. Sequencing was carried out using PBMCs or a T cell subset sorted from them (not recorded which). These receptors came from a man between 18 and 35 years old who had mild COVID-19 (a few samples of this study predate the infection). Cell type and time point are not known.

The V and J genes are TRBV7-3 and TRBJ2-3; 13 bases agree with TRBD2. CDR1 SGHTA and CDR2 FQGTGA come from the germline V gene. Trimming at V came to 5 bases and at J to 3 bases, leaving 8 bases not matched to a gene. The CDR3 contains 17 residues. CDR3 region: CASSTGTSGIGTDTQYF. The CDR3 DNA follows: TGTGCCAGCAGCACCGGGACTAGCGGGATTGGGACAGATACGCAGTATTTT.

CDR3: CASSQGGATSTDTQYF. DNA of the CDR3: TGCGCCAGCAGCCAGGGGGGGGCCACTAGCACAGATACGCAGTATTTT. V usage is TRBV5-1 and J usage is TRBJ2-3, with D perhaps assigned TRBD1 or TRBD2 (7 bases each). The CDR3 is 16 amino acids. V shed 4 bases and J shed 0 bases, with 15 bases lying between them. The germline CDR1 and CDR2 sequences are SGHRS and YFSETQ.

The rearrangement links TRBV6-5 to TRBJ2-7; 9 nucleotides line up with TRBD1. The junction had 11 bases not matched to a gene; V was cut back by 4 bases and J by 7 bases. The CDR3 spans 15 residues. Germline V gene data show CDR1 as MNHEY and CDR2 as SVGAGI. CDR3 protein: CASSWSLGQGKEQYF. For the CDR3, the DNA is TGTGCCAGCAGTTGGTCCTTAGGACAGGGGAAAGAGCAGTACTTC.

The table lists this clonotype with a few counts. This rearrangement joins TRBV7-9 to TRBJ2-1; TRBD2 matches 7 bases. Germline CDR1 is SEHNR and CDR2 is FQNEAQ (reference sequence). The junction had 4 bases not matched to a gene; V was cut back by 3 bases and J by 8 bases. The CDR3 spans 13 residues. CDR3 residues: CASSLGGGYEQFF. CDR3 DNA sequence: TGTGCCAGCAGCTTGGGCGGGGGATATGAGCAGTTCTTC.

This clonotype was seen more than once but under ten times. The chain is built from TRBV20-1 and TRBJ1-2; tentative D call: TRBD1 (5 bases). The CDR3 length is 13 residues. V lost 6 bases and J 3 bases, leaving 14 bases between the germline ends. Germline CDR1 reads DFQATT; CDR2 reads SNEGSKA (reference sequence). The CDR3 region is CSAPEGPHYGYTF. The CDR3 DNA follows: TGCAGTGCCCCAGAGGGGCCCCACTATGGCTACACCTTC.

The chain recombines TRBV5-1 with TRBJ2-3; D is possibly TRBD1 (6 bases). V was pared by 3 bases and J by 3 bases, with 11 bases between. Germline CDR1 is SGHRS and CDR2 is YFSETQ. This CDR3 spans 14 amino acids. CDR3 residues: CASSSGGKTDTQYF. In nucleotides, the CDR3 is TGCGCCAGCAGCTCTGGGGGCAAGACAGATACGCAGTATTTT.

This clonotype has only a few counts. The rearrangement joins TRBV28 to TRBJ1-6, with D hard to call. The V end was cut by 3 bases, the J end by 10 bases, with 13 bases between. Germline CDR1 reads MDHEN; CDR2 reads SYDVKM. The CDR3 contains 14 residues. Here the CDR3 DNA reads TGTGCCAGCAGTTTCGGGTTATTAAGATCACCCCTCCACTTT. Residues: CASSFGLLRSPLHF.

This clonotype occurred a few times. CDR3 nucleotide sequence: TGCAGTGCTAGGTCGGACACGTACGAAAAACTGTTTTTT. It encodes CSARSDTYEKLFF. The chain combines TRBV20-1 with TRBJ1-4, with D possibly matching TRBD1 (5 bases). V was pared by 3 bases and J by 8 bases, with 13 bases between. This CDR3 has 13 residues. Germline loops: CDR1 DFQATT, CDR2 SNEGSKA (reference sequence).

This clonotype was observed a handful of times. The chain recombines TRBV5-6 with TRBJ2-3; TRBD2 aligns across 7 bases. The ends lost 0 bases at V and 6 bases at J; junction bases unmatched: 7. This CDR3 has 15 amino acids. Germline CDR1 and CDR2: SGHDT and YYEEEE. The CDR3 here is CASSLVAAGGDTQYF. CDR3 in DNA: TGTGCCAGCAGCTTGGTTGCGGCCGGGGGGGATACGCAGTATTTT.

This clonotype was observed a handful of times. This chain links TRBV12-3 or TRBV12-4 with TRBJ2-2, with TRBD2 as a possible D gene (6 bases). Deletions cut 5 bases from V and 4 bases from J, with 17 bases between. CDR3 length equals 16 residues. The CDR3 DNA is TGTGCCAGCAGTCGACTGCGGAGGGGCGGCACCGGGGAGCTGTTTTTT. Protein product: CASSRLRRGGTGELFF.

In this sample, this clonotype turned up a few times. The V call is TRBV9, the J call TRBJ2-4, with D possibly being TRBD1 or TRBD2 (5 bases each). Trimming pared 3 bases from V and 6 bases from J, leaving 13 bases between. The CDR3 totals 14 residues. Per the germline V gene, CDR1 is SGDLS and CDR2 is YYNGEE. CDR3 in amino acids: CASSEGHGGNIQYF. In nucleotides, the CDR3 is TGTGCCAGCAGCGAAGGACATGGGGGAAACATTCAGTACTTC.

The V gene is TRBV20-1, the J gene TRBJ2-5; D possibly corresponds to TRBD2 (7 bases). CDR3 length: 13 residues. Germline V gene data show CDR1 as DFQATT and CDR2 as SNEGSKA (reference sequence). V dropped 2 bases and J dropped 5 bases, with 12 bases sitting between them. CDR3 sequence reads: CSARRRGGETQYF. CDR3 DNA sequence: TGCAGTGCTAGACGAAGGGGGGGGGAGACCCAGTACTTC.

The chain links TRBV6-5 to TRBJ2-5; D remains unclear. The V gene's germline CDR1 is MNHEY and CDR2 SVGAGI. The V end was cut by 2 bases, the J end by 4 bases, with 8 bases between. The CDR3 spans 13 residues. For the CDR3, the DNA is TGTGCCAGCAGTTACGGGGTTGGAGAGACCCAGTACTTC. Residues: CASSYGVGETQYF.

There are many counts of this clonotype. This chain connects TRBV5-1 to TRBJ2-7; D perhaps matches TRBD1 (5 bases). Trimming pared 4 bases from V and 1 base from J, leaving 15 bases between. The germline V gene has CDR1 SGHRS and CDR2 YFSETQ. This CDR3 comprises 15 residues. Written as DNA, the CDR3 is TGCGCCAGCAGCCCCGACAGTGGCAGTTCCTACGAGCAGTACTTC. Translating it yields CASSPDSGSSYEQYF.

This clonotype was seen only once. The J gene is TRBJ2-7, the V gene TRBV12-2; the tabulated D call, TRBD1, remains unverified against the DNA. TRBV12-2 is reported as a pseudogene. The CDR3 runs to 17 residues. The CDR3: CASRLGRPGQGAYEQYF. The CDR3 DNA reads as TGTGCAAGTCGCTTAGGACGGCCTGGGCAGGGGGCCTACGAGCAGTACTTC.